This T cell receptor (beta chain) was sequenced for a study of shared clonotypes between healthy human individuals (dated by TCRdb to 2019 to 2021). Notes on the research overall: A few men and a couple of women, aged 18 to 49 years, made up the cohort. For each donor, three plates each were used for CD4 naive and CD4 memory, two plates were used for CD8 naive, and one plate was used for CD8 memory. Blood TCR repertoires of roughly 5 healthy adults were deeply sequenced to estimate repertoire size and the extent of clonotype sharing between individuals. Different laboratories and diverse techniques were used to prepare libraries and sequence TCR repertoires, to increase sequencing depth and limit assay-specific biases. Each donor's leukapheresis produced roughly between roughly 0.85 and 9.5 billion PBMCs. On the study overall, not on this receptor specifically: Even with the large sequencing depth, rarefaction of the sorted-subset datasets indicated that sequencing was incomplete. Because the study included only a small number of donors, the genetic and exposure-history diversity represented was limited. Clonotypes shared by all four sorted-subset donors showed higher generation probabilities than non-shared clonotypes. Pairwise subsampling led to the expectation that sequencing depth would affect the degree of clonotype sharing among donors. Estimated clonotype richness was generally larger for naive than for memory subsets. Sampling was restricted to blood, and TCR repertoires in tissue are likely to differ from TCR repertoires in blood. Across a handful of donors, around 5% of naive CD4, around 3.5% of naive CD8, under 2.5% of memory CD4, and around 0.4% of memory CD8 clonotypes were shared.

The donors were healthy, HIV-negative adults who had no recently reported acute infections or vaccinations. All donors were Caucasian adults living in Nashville, Tennessee, USA. CD4+ T cells were enriched by magnetic negative selection, after which naive cells were positively selected on CD45RA and the negative fraction was taken as the memory subset. After blood collection by leukapheresis, PBMCs were isolated using Ficoll-Histopaque density gradient centrifugation and then cryopreserved in the vapor phase of liquid nitrogen. Purity and quantity of every magnetically sorted T cell population were checked by analytical flow cytometry. Genomic DNA was isolated from each sorted fraction and quantified by UV absorbance on a Nanodrop 2000c. The CDR3, from cysteine to phenylalanine, totals 11 residues. Solely the CDR3 DNA is kept, with 33 bases framed from the first base. The V end gives up 10 bases and the J end 4 bases, leaving 4 bases in the junction not matched to a gene. CDR1 and CDR2, per the germline V gene (reference sequence), are LNHDA and SQIVND.

Using the deep immunoSEQ assay, multiplex PCR amplified TCR CDR3 regions from genomic DNA. Genomic DNA extracted from each cell subset was distributed evenly over all wells of several immunoSEQ 96-well plates, and each plate served as one replicate. Each replicate PCR for sorted subsets received about 180 ng genomic DNA, equal to about 30,000 T cell genomes. The purified libraries were quantified using a Qubit 3.0 fluorometer, sized with a Bioanalyzer 2100, and then quantified again using the KAPA Library Quantification kit. A separate single-read 150-cycle Illumina NextSeq 550 flow cell was used to sequence each immunoSEQ 96-well plate. The original pipeline was this. The immunoSEQ output contained only junctional sequences without quality scores, so filtering could not match that applied to full-length reads. Sequences were annotated with PyIR, a Python wrapper for IgBLAST v1.9, and V/J genes and CDR3 were assigned using IMGT germline references. Reads were removed for weak V/J assignments (E-value above 1e-6), missing CDR3, stop codons, out-of-frame junctions, or ambiguous translated residues. A V3J clonotype was defined by an identical inferred V gene, J gene, and CDR3 amino acid sequence. Percentage overlap between repertoires was calculated by dividing the number of shared unique clonotypes by the size of the smaller repertoire. Richness of each repertoire was evaluated using RTK rarefaction, the Chao1 estimator, and Recon v2.1 estimates of unobserved clonotypes. For all TCRbeta clonotypes obtained by the gDNA method from four donors, generation probabilities were computed with OLGA. Imported from immuneACCESS, the table was reduced by TCRdb to in-frame sequences with V and J called. These copies leave out some clones; in studies compared against another copy, an unresolved V gene accounts for under half, and the cause of the remainder is not known. V, J and clone size derive from that table, while D and trimming were established from the DNA sequence. The sample table holds around 750,000 clones, of which roughly 70% were seen once. 1.5% to 2% of the sample comes from the top ten.

Points on this clone: The antigen this receptor binds is unknown. Per-nucleotide qualities are absent, and no much larger clonotype sits a single base away.

The receptor was isolated from a woman aged 30 to 39 in good health. The rearranged segments are TRBV19 and TRBJ2-7, and 7 junction bases match TRBD1. The sequenced material came from memory CD4+ T cells sorted from blood. Read against the paper, the sample's cell subset or site label means: CD45RA-negative fraction. The sequenced DNA is TGTGCCACCAAGGACAGGTACGAGCAGTACTTC. This gives the protein CATKDRYEQYF.